This T cell receptor (beta chain) stems from a study of blood T cell repertoires in COVID-19. Germline CDR1 is MNHEY and CDR2 is SVGAGI. The V end was cut by 0 bases, the J end by 5 bases, with 7 bases between. This CDR3 spans 13 amino acids. TCRdb keeps only in-frame clones here, not all; method: immunoSEQ multiplex PCR. The repertoire includes about 260,000 clones, over 80% of them detected once, and about 1.6% sits in the top ten. The chain links TRBV6-5 to TRBJ1-1; weak D call: TRBD1 (5 bases). The sample comprised peripheral blood. The TCR originated in a woman between 35 and 50 years old who had recovered from COVID-19. The CDR3 protein is CASSYSGVTEAFF. CDR3 sequence (DNA): TGTGCCAGCAGTTACTCAGGGGTGACTGAAGCTTTCTTT.